A selection of T cell receptor beta chains follows, all from one sample in a study of early T cells in non-severe SARS-CoV-2 infection. TCRdb re-called the 5' RACE reads through MiXCR, storing one row per CDR3 protein. The data show approximately 76,000 distinct CDR3 sequences, over 13% seen once. The sequenced material came from whole blood. The receptors originated from an adult who was a healthcare worker with PCR-confirmed SARS-CoV-2 infection or an uninfected control (not recorded which). CDR3s leave out the opening cysteine and the closing phenylalanine or tryptophan. Each record gives: V gene, J gene, CDR3 protein.

TRBV19	TRBJ2-7	ASSRTAPYEQY
TRBV7-2	TRBJ2-3	ASSAYTDTQY
TRBV7-8	TRBJ1-4	ASSSSDVATNEKLF
TRBV7-9	TRBJ2-5	ASSPATRAKETQY
TRBV12-3/TRBV12-4	TRBJ1-5	ASSNTGGSNQPQH
TRBV12-3/TRBV12-4	TRBJ1-5	ASSLTGDQPQH
TRBV9	TRBJ2-3	ASSSRGGDTDTQY
TRBV9	TRBJ1-3	ASSVGGRTNSGNTIY
TRBV7-3	TRBJ2-7	ASSAQTEQY
TRBV29-1	TRBJ1-4	SVRLGGGEKLF
TRBV15	TRBJ2-1	ATSTLPAGSNEQF
TRBV7-9	TRBJ2-5	ASSLLRETQY
TRBV7-6	TRBJ2-5	ASSLEVGLAVPGTQY